These 19 T cell receptor beta chains share one sample of origin, sequenced in a study of early T cells in non-severe SARS-CoV-2 infection. TCRdb reanalysed the 5' RACE reads using MiXCR and keeps one entry per CDR3 protein. Among tens of thousands of distinct CDR3 sequences listed, roughly a tenth were seen once. The source material was whole blood. All receptors derive from an adult who was a healthcare worker with PCR-confirmed SARS-CoV-2 infection or an uninfected control (not recorded which).

The V gene is TRBV30, the J gene TRBJ1-6; TRBD1 aligns across 8 bases. CDR1 and CDR2 (germline): GTSNPN, SVGIG (reference sequence). The trim removed 7 bases at V and 6 bases at J, leaving 8 bases unmatched. This CDR3 is built from 14 residues. The CDR3 region has the DNA TGTGCCTTAAAACGAACAGGGGGTAATTCACCCCTCCACTTT. It codes for CALKRTGGNSPLHF.

The CDR3 DNA reads TGTGCCAGTAGTTTCAGTAGCAAAGAGACCCAGTACTTC. This encodes CASSFSSKETQYF. The chain couples TRBV19 to TRBJ2-5, with D hard to call. The CDR3 is 13 residues long. The germline V gene has CDR1 LNHDA and CDR2 SQIVND (reference sequence). Deletions cut 5 bases from V and 3 bases from J, with 10 bases between.

This clonotype was counted only a few times. The chain is built from TRBV5-1 and TRBJ1-3; D is unresolved. The CDR3 totals 15 residues. Germline-derived CDR1 and CDR2 are SGHRS and YFSETQ. V gave up 0 bases and J gave up 4 bases, with 11 bases separating them. The CDR3 spells CASSLGPSRGNTIYF. For the CDR3, the DNA is TGCGCCAGCAGCTTGGGGCCGAGCAGGGGAAACACCATATATTTT.

The genes are TRBV5-1 and TRBJ1-1; maybe TRBD1 (6 bases). Germline V gives CDR1 SGHRS, CDR2 YFSETQ. The CDR3 extends over 17 amino acids. With 4 bases removed from V and 1 base from J, the gap between germline ends came to 20 bases. CDR3 bases: TGCGCCAGCAGCACGATACAGGGAGAGGGGAAGAACACTGAAGCTTTCTTT. Translation: CASSTIQGEGKNTEAFF.

This chain uses TRBV2 with TRBJ2-5; D ambiguous. The V end was cut by 6 bases, the J end by 4 bases, with 12 bases between. The CDR3 covers 13 residues. From germline, CDR1 is SNHLY and CDR2 FYNNEI. For the CDR3, the DNA is TGTGCCAGCAGCCCCCAGCGATCAGAGACCCAGTACTTC. Translating it yields CASSPQRSETQYF. The variable domain in full, completed from reference TRBV2 and TRBJ2-5, reads EPEVTQTPSHQVTQMGQEVILRCVPISNHLYFYWYRQILGQKVEFLVSFYNNEISEKSEIFDDQFSVERPDGSNFTLKIRSTKLEDSAMYFCASSPQRSETQYFGPGTRLLVL.

The chain combines TRBV13 with TRBJ2-3; 9 bases map to TRBD2. V lost 7 bases to trimming and J lost 0 bases; unmatched junction nucleotides: 2. This CDR3 region has 14 residues. CDR1 PRHDT and CDR2 FYEKMQ come from the germline V gene (reference sequence). For the CDR3, the DNA is TGTGCCAGCACGGCGGGAGGGAGCACAGATACGCAGTATTTT. Translating it yields CASTAGGSTDTQYF.

This clonotype occurred a few times. The chain uses TRBV10-3 and TRBJ2-5, with D possibly matching TRBD1 (5 bases). Germline lookup yields CDR1 ENHRY and CDR2 SYGVKD. Trimming took 11 bases from V and 3 from J, leaving 16 bases between them. The CDR3 extends over 13 amino acids. CDR3 amino acids: CASMRQLKETQYF. The CDR3 DNA follows: TGTGCCTCTATGAGACAGTTAAAAGAGACCCAGTACTTC.

This clonotype has a count of ten or more. The chain is built from TRBV29-1 and TRBJ2-7; 8 bases fit TRBD2. There are 13 residues in the CDR3. Per the germline V gene, CDR1 is SQVTM and CDR2 is ANQGSEA. Trimming removed 6 bases from V and 6 bases from J; junction bases left unmatched: 10. The CDR3 sequence: CSVDRAAGGEQYF. The CDR3 DNA follows: TGCAGCGTCGATCGGGCGGCGGGAGGCGAGCAGTACTTC.

This clonotype was found a few times. J is TRBJ2-1 and V is TRBV4-3, with no clear D. The V end lost 3 bases, the J end lost 2 bases, and 11 bases lay between the germline ends. This CDR3 spans 15 amino acids. CDR1 is LGHNA and CDR2 is YSLEER in the germline V gene. The CDR3 spells CASSHQANTYNEQFF. CDR3 coding DNA: TGCGCCAGCAGCCATCAGGCTAACACCTACAATGAGCAGTTCTTC.

This clonotype was recorded a few times. J is TRBJ2-2 and V is TRBV6-2 or TRBV6-3; the match to TRBD2 covers 9 bases. Germline V gene data show CDR1 as MNHEY and CDR2 as SVGEGT. The CDR3 covers 13 residues. After removal of 7 bases from V and 14 bases from J, the junction contained 11 bases not matched to a gene. The CDR3 region has the DNA TGTGCCAGCACCCTGGTAGCGGGAGCCGCACTGTTTTTT. Its translation: CASTLVAGAALFF.

This chain links TRBV28 with TRBJ2-1, with 7 bases aligning to TRBD2. The V gene's germline CDR1 is MDHEN and CDR2 SYDVKM. After removal of 11 bases from V and 16 bases from J, the junction contained 5 bases not matched to a gene. The CDR3 has 8 residues. CDR3 nucleotide sequence: TGTGCCGCGGGGGATTTTTTCTTC. This translates into CAAGDFFF.

This clonotype was seen only a few times. The chain carries TRBV18 and TRBJ2-6; D is undetermined. Germline lookup yields CDR1 KGHSH and CDR2 LQKENI. V lost 6 bases and J lost 4, with 13 bases in between. CDR3 length equals 15 residues. CDR3 amino acids: CASSPNIAGANVLTF. DNA for the CDR3: TGTGCCAGCTCCCCGAACATTGCCGGGGCCAACGTCCTGACTTTC.

This chain joins TRBV6-4 and TRBJ2-4, with 10 nucleotides matching TRBD2. The CDR3 sequence is 18 residues long. Germline V gene lookup returns CDR1 MRHNA and CDR2 SNTAGT. J was trimmed by 5 bases and V by 2 bases; bases with no gene match: 12. CDR3 in DNA: TGTGCCAGCAGTGACGGACTAGCGGAGTCCCCTTCTCAAAACATTCAGTACTTC. The encoded protein is CASSDGLAESPSQNIQYF.

This clonotype has a handful of counts. The rearrangement joins TRBV9 to TRBJ2-1, with D maybe TRBD1 (6 bases). Germline V gene lookup returns CDR1 SGDLS and CDR2 YYNGEE. The CDR3 consists of 16 residues. Trimming pared 3 bases from V and 0 bases from J, leaving 13 bases between. Written as DNA, the CDR3 is TGTGCCAGCAGCGCGGACAGATTTCCCTCCTACAATGAGCAGTTCTTC. Amino acid sequence: CASSADRFPSYNEQFF.

This clonotype was seen a handful of times. V gene TRBV7-2 combines with J gene TRBJ2-5, with 10 bases matching TRBD1. CDR1 is SGHTA, CDR2 FQGNSA, per germline. The CDR3 totals 14 residues. With V trimmed by 5 bases and J by 5 bases, 5 bases remained unmatched. The CDR3 bases are TGTGCCAGCAGCGACAGGGGGCGCGCGGAGACCCAGTACTTC. The encoded protein is CASSDRGRAETQYF. Complete variable domain (other parts from reference TRBV7-2 and TRBJ2-5): GAGVSQSPSNKVTEKGKDVELRCDPISGHTALYWYRQSLGQGLEFLIYFQGNSAPDKSGLPSDRFSAERTGGSVSTLTIQRTQQEDSAVYLCASSDRGRAETQYFGPGTRLLVL.

This clonotype was counted at least ten times. The V call is TRBV12-3 or TRBV12-4, the J call TRBJ2-6, with 7 bases matching TRBD1. V was clipped by 5 bases and J by 2 bases; unmatched bases: 3. CDR3 length equals 15 residues. DNA of the CDR3: TGTGCCAGCAGTCAAGGGGGCGCTGGGGCCAACGTCCTGACTTTC. Translated, it gives CASSQGGAGANVLTF.

The sample holds a few counts of this clonotype. The CDR3 region has the DNA TGTGCCAGCAGCCAAGTGGGGGCTGAGCAGTTCTTC. Translated: CASSQVGAEQFF. J is TRBJ2-1 and V is TRBV3-1; D is perhaps TRBD1 (6 bases). V was cut by 1 base and J by 9 bases, with 7 bases left in between. The CDR3 extends over 12 amino acids. From germline, CDR1 is LGHDT and CDR2 YNNKEL (reference sequence).

The V and J genes are TRBV6-1 and TRBJ1-3; D unclear. Trimming cost V 2 bases and J 0 bases, with 8 bases left between them. CDR1 is MNHNS, CDR2 SASEGT, per germline. The CDR3 totals 15 residues. This CDR3 reads CASSESGSSGNTIYF. CDR3 in DNA: TGTGCCAGCAGTGAATCCGGGTCCTCTGGAAACACCATATATTTT.

This clonotype was counted many times. V and J are TRBV5-1 and TRBJ2-3, with D tentatively TRBD2 (5 bases). Looked up from germline, CDR1 is SGHRS and CDR2 is YFSETQ. Between the trimmed V and J ends, which lost 0 bases and 4 bases, there was a span of 12 bases. The CDR3 loop spans 15 amino acids. This CDR3 reads CASSLVPGSADTQYF. The CDR3 nucleotides read TGCGCCAGCAGCTTGGTTCCGGGGTCCGCAGATACGCAGTATTTT.